This T cell receptor beta chain was sequenced during a study of metastatic and nonmetastatic thyroid tumors. Study at large: Across blood and tumor or nodule tissue, repertoires from malignant and benign thyroid patients were compared with one another. Study-wide findings and caveats: Malignant thyroid tumors reportedly exceeded benign nodules significantly in TCR beta diversity, with the difference appearing in blood and tumor.

This clone was observed at least ten times. Its matching antigen is unknown. TCRdb re-called clones via MiXCR from the PCR reads. The sample holds 33,000 or so clones, about 21% seen once. The V gene's germline CDR1 is LGHNT and CDR2 FRNRAP. CDR3 length equals 14 residues. The V end was cut by 0 bases, the J end by 3 bases, with 6 bases between. Until they underwent thyroid surgery, no patient had received any treatment. This sequence originates from a female donor with papillary thyroid cancer or a benign thyroid nodule (not recorded which). Some clones in this sample may be carry-over from other donors' samples. The rearrangement joins TRBV12-5 to TRBJ1-5; D is unclear. Sequenced sample: blood. CDR3 residues: CASGLVAHNQPQHF. CDR3 DNA: TGTGCTAGTGGTTTGGTGGCTCACAATCAGCCCCAGCATTTT.